A selection of T cell receptor beta chains follows, all from one sample in a study of T-cell memory formation after mild COVID-19. TCRdb redid the calling of the 5' RACE reads with MiXCR, one entry per CDR3 protein. The table shows 110,000 to 150,000 distinct CDR3 sequences, with around 27% occurring only once. The sequencing sample was made of PBMCs or a T cell subset sorted from them (not recorded which). All receptors come from an adult woman who had mild COVID-19 (a few samples of this study predate the infection). Cell type and time point are not known. The CDR3 runs from the conserved cysteine through the conserved F or W. The D gene is left open where the match is weak. Where a row states a size, it is once, few, many or the class of an expanded clone; other rows omit it.

V	D	J	size	DNA	CDR3
TRBV24-1	NA	TRBJ2-7	NA	TGTGCCACCAGTGATTTGACTCCAACGGGCGAGCAGTACTTC	CATSDLTPTGEQYF
TRBV4-3	TRBD1	TRBJ1-4	few	TGCGCCAGCAGCACACGCGGGACAGGGGACGTTGGTGGAGAAAAACTGTTTTTT	CASSTRGTGDVGGEKLFF
TRBV6-5	NA	TRBJ2-1	once	TGTGCCAGCAGTTCCATGGGGACTACGCAGGGGAATGAGCAGTTCTTC	CASSSMGTTQGNEQFF
TRBV20-1	NA	TRBJ1-5	NA	TGCAGTGCTAGAGCGGGGGGACATCAGCCCCAGCATTTT	CSARAGGHQPQHF
TRBV6-1	TRBD1	TRBJ1-1	many	TGTGCCAGCAGTGAAGATTCAGGGGGCGTAGCTGAAGCTTTCTTT	CASSEDSGGVAEAFF
TRBV12-3/TRBV12-4	NA	TRBJ2-5	few	TGTGCCAGCTCCGTTTCCCGTCGGGAGATGGTGGAAGAGACCCAGTACTTC	CASSVSRREMVEETQYF
TRBV12-3/TRBV12-4	NA	TRBJ1-2	NA	TGTGCCAGCAGCCTCTACCGGGACATTAACTATGGCTACACCTTC	CASSLYRDINYGYTF
TRBV29-1	TRBD1	TRBJ2-5	NA	TGCAGCGTTGAGGGGGACAGGGTGCGGGAGACCCAGTACTTC	CSVEGDRVRETQYF
TRBV2	NA	TRBJ2-1	few	TGTGCCAGCAATCAGCCAAACAATGAGCAGTTCTTC	CASNQPNNEQFF
TRBV29-1	TRBD2	TRBJ2-1	NA	TGCAGCGTTGACCCTGGGGGGGTCTACAATGAGCAGTTCTTC	CSVDPGGVYNEQFF
TRBV27	NA	TRBJ1-1	NA	TGTGCCAGCAGTTTAATATCTCGGGTGGGACAGAACACTGAAGCTTTCTTT	CASSLISRVGQNTEAFF
TRBV4-1	NA	TRBJ2-7	few	TGCGCCAGCAGCCAAGAATTACAGGACTACGAGCAGTACTTC	CASSQELQDYEQYF
TRBV12-3/TRBV12-4	TRBD1	TRBJ1-5	few	TGTGCCAGCAGTCAAGGACAGGGAACTCAGCCCCAGCATTTT	CASSQGQGTQPQHF
TRBV24-1	TRBD1	TRBJ2-7	few	TGTGCCACCAGTGACCCGGGACAGGCAAGGCAGTACTTC	CATSDPGQARQYF
TRBV7-8	TRBD1	TRBJ2-5	few	TGTGCCAGCACCCCCCGACAGGGGATGGAGACCCAGTACTTC	CASTPRQGMETQYF
TRBV15	TRBD2	TRBJ2-1	few	TGTGCCACCAGCAGAATTAGCGGGAGGGAACTCAATGAGCAGTTCTTC	CATSRISGRELNEQFF
TRBV6-2/TRBV6-3	TRBD1	TRBJ1-1	few	TGTGCCAGCAGTTACTCGGGACAGATGAACACTGAAGCTTTCTTT	CASSYSGQMNTEAFF
TRBV7-2	NA	TRBJ1-3	many	TGTGCCAGCAGCTTTGACGGATCCTCTGGAAACACCATATATTTT	CASSFDGSSGNTIYF
TRBV4-1	TRBD2	TRBJ2-1	few	TGCGCCACCAGGCAGTGGACTAGCGGGGGGGCTGAGAATGAGCAGTTCTTC	CATRQWTSGGAENEQFF
TRBV18	TRBD2	TRBJ2-3	medium-sized	TGTGCCAGCTCACCGACTAGCGGGAGTATCACAGATACGCAGTATTTT	CASSPTSGSITDTQYF
TRBV29-1	NA	TRBJ2-1	NA	TGCAGCGTTGAAGATTATCCAGACCATTATAGCTCCTACAATGAGCAGTTCTTC	CSVEDYPDHYSSYNEQFF
TRBV6-5	NA	TRBJ2-2	NA	TGTGCCAGCAGTTACGTTACCGGGGAGCTGTTTTTT	CASSYVTGELFF
TRBV4-1	NA	TRBJ1-6	NA	TGCGCCAGCAGCCAAGCGCCGGGGGGGCCCCTCCACTTT	CASSQAPGGPLHF
TRBV7-9	NA	TRBJ1-2	NA	TGTGCCAGCAGCTTACCGACCAGCACAACCAATTATGGCTACACCTTC	CASSLPTSTTNYGYTF